This T cell receptor (beta chain) was retrieved from a study of T cells in Graves' hyperthyroidism and ophthalmopathy. CDR3 size: 13 residues. The V gene's germline CDR1 is SNHLY and CDR2 FYNNEI. V was cut by 3 bases and J by 8 bases, with 13 bases left in between. This clonotype was picked up many times. Its antigen is still unknown. RNA transcripts provided the source from which TCR beta CDR3 regions were amplified. The primer set for the first-round RT-PCR of the TCR CDR3 was HTBI. MiXCR, applied by TCRdb to the multiplex PCR reads, yields one record per CDR3 protein. The data contain about 700,000 distinct CDR3 sequences, 45% of them singletons. Researchers barred patients who had uncontrolled infection, other autoimmune disease, pregnancy or lactation. Findings of the study overall: Ophthalmopathy was predicted by the model a median of approximately 6.6 months ahead of onset. Appearing also in blood were most of the thyroid clonotypes expanded above 0.001.

This receptor was obtained from an adult man with Graves' disease, either hyperthyroidism or ophthalmopathy (not recorded which). The chain carries TRBV2 and TRBJ1-2; no clear D gene. Sequenced material: peripheral blood or thyroid tissue (not recorded which). The CDR3 sequence is CASSDPGFRGYTF. Here the CDR3 DNA reads TGTGCCAGCAGTGATCCAGGATTTAGAGGCTACACCTTC. Filled out from reference TRBV2 and TRBJ1-2, the complete variable domain reads EPEVTQTPSHQVTQMGQEVILRCVPISNHLYFYWYRQILGQKVEFLVSFYNNEISEKSEIFDDQFSVERPDGSNFTLKIRSTKLEDSAMYFCASSDPGFRGYTFGSGTRLTVV.